Following are 32 T cell receptor beta chains from one sample sequenced in a study of blood T cells in healthy people across ages. Next came a second PCR, run for about 7 to 12 cycles, which used a sample-barcoded 5' primer along with a J-beta primer mix. MiXCR was run by TCRdb on the 5' RACE reads, yielding one entry per CDR3 protein. This table holds about 1.5 million distinct CDR3 sequences, approximately 43% found once. Sequenced sample: blood. These receptors were taken from a woman aged 18-29 years in good health.

In this sample, this clonotype turned up a few times. V gene TRBV5-1 combines with J gene TRBJ2-1; 7 bases match TRBD2. The CDR3 spans 14 residues. V shed 4 bases and J 8 bases; nucleotides not matched to a gene: 9. From germline, CDR1 is SGHRS and CDR2 YFSETQ. The CDR3 region is CASSLVARGYEQFF. DNA of the CDR3: TGCGCCAGCAGCCTGGTGGCGCGGGGGTATGAGCAGTTCTTC.

This clonotype was detected a few times. This chain uses TRBV21-1 with TRBJ2-2; the tabulated D call, TRBD2, remains unverified against the DNA. TRBV21-1 is labeled a pseudogene. This CDR3 region has 20 residues. Here the CDR3 reads CAKPLDIPGLPDANTGELFF. The CDR3 DNA is TGTGCCAAGCCCCTCGACATCCCGGGACTTCCAGACGCGAACACCGGGGAGCTGTTTTTT.

The chain is built from TRBV7-2 and TRBJ1-2; D call uncertain. The CDR3 is made up of 13 amino acids. Germline values: CDR1 SGHTA, CDR2 FQGNSA. V was cut by 2 bases and J by 2 bases, with 6 bases left in between. CDR3 DNA sequence: TGTGCCAGCAGCTTAATGGGAAACTATGGCTACACCTTC. Its translation: CASSLMGNYGYTF.

CDR3 region: CASIGENAYEQYF. The CDR3 coding sequence is TGTGCCAGCATCGGGGAAAACGCCTACGAGCAGTACTTC. The chain employs TRBV27 and TRBJ2-7, with a tentative D call TRBD2 (5 bases). Trimming left V 7 bases short and J 2 bases short, with 12 bases between. Germline lookup yields CDR1 MNHEY and CDR2 SMNVEV (reference sequence). The CDR3 runs to 13 residues.

This clonotype turned up a few times. V and J are TRBV9 and TRBJ2-1; weak D call: TRBD2 (6 bases). The germline V and J ends were trimmed by 4 bases and 6 bases, with 14 bases remaining between them. The CDR3 spans 14 residues. The germline CDR1 and CDR2 sequences are SGDLS and YYNGEE. The CDR3 sequence is CASSPTGLSNEQFF. In nucleotides, the CDR3 is TGTGCCAGCAGCCCAACGGGACTCTCCAATGAGCAGTTCTTC.

V and J are TRBV9 and TRBJ2-3; no definite D call. Trimming left V 3 bases short and J 3 bases short, with 8 bases between. From germline, CDR1 is SGDLS and CDR2 YYNGEE. The CDR3 covers 13 residues. The CDR3 region has the DNA TGTGCCAGCAGCGGGACGGTTACAGATACGCAGTATTTT. Amino acid sequence: CASSGTVTDTQYF.

Here the CDR3 reads CASSEPRQDSPYEQYF. CDR3 DNA: TGTGCCAGCAGTGAACCCCGACAGGATTCTCCCTACGAGCAGTACTTC. J is TRBJ2-7 and V is TRBV25-1; a possible D gene is TRBD1 (6 bases). Germline V gene lookup returns CDR1 MGHDK and CDR2 SYGVNS. The ends were cut back, 2 bases at V and 2 bases at J, with 16 bases in the middle. The CDR3 loop spans 16 amino acids.

This chain connects TRBV18 to TRBJ2-5, with 8 bases lining up with TRBD1. CDR1 and CDR2 (germline): KGHSH, LQKENI. This CDR3 has 14 amino acids. Trimming removed 8 bases from V and 4 bases from J; junction bases left unmatched: 9. CDR3 in DNA: TGTGCCAGCACCTGGACAGGGATGATAGAGACCCAGTACTTC. Encoded protein: CASTWTGMIETQYF. Full variable domain (rest looked up from reference TRBV18 and TRBJ2-5): NAGVMQNPRHLVRRRGQEARLRCSPMKGHSHVYWYRQLPEEGLKFMVYLQKENIIDESGMPKERFSAEFPKEGPSILRIQQVVRGDSAAYFCASTWTGMIETQYFGPGTRLLVL.

This clonotype has ten or more counts. This rearrangement joins TRBV7-2 to TRBJ2-3; the D is unclear. Trimming took 5 bases from V and 6 from J, leaving 9 bases between them. The CDR3 consists of 12 residues. Per germline, CDR1 SGHTA and CDR2 FQGNSA. This CDR3 is CASSGYLDTQYF. The CDR3 coding sequence is TGTGCCAGCAGCGGATACTTGGATACGCAGTATTTT.

The chain is built from TRBV12-3 or TRBV12-4 and TRBJ2-7; 7 nucleotides align to TRBD1. V shed 6 bases, J shed 2 bases, and the junction held 16 bases outside the gene matches. The CDR3 length is 17 residues. CDR3 residues: CASSPLIYRDRPYEQYF. In DNA form, the CDR3 reads TGTGCCAGCAGCCCTTTGATATACCGGGACAGACCCTACGAGCAGTACTTC.

The chain recombines TRBV14 with TRBJ2-1, with no clear D. CDR3 length: 15 amino acids. CDR1 and CDR2 (germline): SGHDN, FVKESK. V lost 4 bases and J 4 bases, leaving 14 bases between the germline ends. The CDR3 DNA follows: TGTGCCAGCAGCCCCCCCGGAGACCTTTACAATGAGCAGTTCTTC. Protein product: CASSPPGDLYNEQFF.

The chain recombines TRBV9 with TRBJ2-5; no definite D call. This CDR3 is built from 15 residues. V shed 3 bases and J shed 11 bases, with 23 bases lying between them. Germline V gene sequence: CDR1 SGDLS, CDR2 YYNGEE. CDR3 nucleotides: TGTGCCAGCAGCGCGTCACGAGGAGTGGGTAATGAGCAGTACTTC. The encoded protein is CASSASRGVGNEQYF.

The rearrangement links TRBV21-1 to TRBJ2-1; the tabulated D call, TRBD1, remains unverified against the DNA. TRBV21-1 is reported as a pseudogene. The CDR3 is 13 residues long. The CDR3 DNA reads as TGTGCCAGCAGCAAAGTAGAACAGGGTATCGAGTTCTTC. Amino acid sequence: CASSKVEQGIEFF.

The J gene is TRBJ2-3, the V gene TRBV30; the match to TRBD2 covers 13 bases. The CDR3 is made up of 16 amino acids. Per germline, CDR1 GTSNPN and CDR2 SVGIG (reference sequence). Trimming at V came to 4 bases and at J to 1 base, leaving 5 bases not matched to a gene. CDR3 in amino acids: CAWTRGTSGGTDTQYF. CDR3 nucleotide sequence: TGTGCCTGGACCCGGGGGACTAGCGGGGGCACAGATACGCAGTATTTT.

This sequence joins TRBV11-2 and TRBJ2-7, with unresolved D. From germline, CDR1 is SGHAT and CDR2 FQNNGV. V lost 5 bases to trimming and J lost 5 bases, with 10 bases between them. This CDR3 is built from 12 residues. In nucleotides, the CDR3 is TGTGCCAGCAGCCCCCGTCCCCACGAGCAGTACTTC. Its translation is CASSPRPHEQYF.

This clonotype appeared a few times. The V and J genes are TRBV27 and TRBJ2-1, with D unresolved. The CDR3 consists of 16 residues. Germline V gene lookup returns CDR1 MNHEY and CDR2 SMNVEV (reference sequence). V dropped 4 bases and J dropped 2 bases, with 15 bases sitting between them. Here the CDR3 reads CASSSLTALAYNEQFF. The CDR3 region has the DNA TGTGCCAGCAGTTCCCTGACTGCCTTGGCCTACAATGAGCAGTTCTTC.

The chain combines TRBV6-1 with TRBJ1-5; no definite D call. This CDR3 is built from 15 residues. The V gene lost 2 bases and the J gene lost 0 bases, with 8 bases spanning the gap. Germline lookup yields CDR1 MNHNS and CDR2 SASEGT. The chain's CDR3 is CASSESVGSNQPQHF. CDR3 coding DNA: TGTGCCAGCAGTGAATCGGTGGGTAGCAATCAGCCCCAGCATTTT.

The chain joins TRBV28 to TRBJ2-1; D is possibly TRBD1 or TRBD2 (6 bases each). The J call could be wrong; TRBJ2-7 is a better fit for the DNA end. This CDR3 has 16 amino acids. From germline, CDR1 is MDHEN and CDR2 SYDVKM. CDR3 in amino acids: CASTSKGGRVYNEQYF. CDR3 in DNA: TGTGCCAGCACTTCTAAAGGGGGGCGCGTATACAATGAGCAGTACTTC.

This clonotype was observed a few times. V usage is TRBV20-1 and J usage is TRBJ2-7, with D possibly matching TRBD1 (5 bases). Germline CDR1 and CDR2: DFQATT and SNEGSKA (reference sequence). The V end lost 0 bases, the J end lost 2 bases, and 14 bases lay between the germline ends. The CDR3 covers 15 residues. For the CDR3, the DNA is TGCAGTGCTAGAGATCCCGACAGTTTTCCCTACGAGCAGTACTTC. It translates to CSARDPDSFPYEQYF.

This clonotype was detected only a few times. The CDR3 DNA is TGTGCCAGCAGTTTCGGTGTGGAGCTACTTAATTCACCCCTCCACTTT. This codes for CASSFGVELLNSPLHF. The genes are TRBV12-3 or TRBV12-4 and TRBJ1-6; D unclear. V was shortened by 3 bases and J by 6 bases, with 15 bases between the two germline ends. The CDR3 length is 16 residues.

V gene TRBV5-5 combines with J gene TRBJ1-4; 10 nucleotides line up with TRBD1. The CDR3 spans 15 residues. Germline CDR1 reads SGHKS; CDR2 reads YYEKEE (reference sequence). V lost 1 base, J lost 11 bases, and 8 bases stayed unmatched. CDR3 DNA sequence: TGTGCCAGCAGCTTGTGGACAGGGGGATTCGAGAAACTGTTTTTT. Protein: CASSLWTGGFEKLFF.

This clonotype was seen a single time. V and J are TRBV28 and TRBJ2-1; 10 bases match TRBD2. This CDR3 contains 17 residues. Trimming cost V 2 bases and J 4 bases; bases outside gene matches: 8. From germline, CDR1 is MDHEN and CDR2 SYDVKM. The CDR3 spells CASSLQSLAGAYNEQFF. Written as DNA, the CDR3 is TGTGCCAGCAGTTTACAGTCCCTAGCGGGAGCGTACAATGAGCAGTTCTTC.

The chain joins TRBV6-5 to TRBJ2-3, with D uncertain. The CDR3 sequence is 13 residues long. Trimming removed 7 bases from V and 3 bases from J, with 11 bases in between. CDR1 MNHEY and CDR2 SVGAGI come from the germline V gene. CDR3: CASKAKKTDTQYF. DNA for the CDR3: TGTGCCAGCAAGGCAAAAAAAACAGATACGCAGTATTTT.

This clonotype appeared once. This CDR3 reads CAIGGTVSNQPQHF. In DNA, the CDR3 is TGTGCCATCGGGGGGACAGTTAGCAATCAGCCCCAGCATTTT. The rearrangement uses TRBV28 and TRBJ1-5; 7 nucleotides agree with TRBD1. Trimming took 10 bases from V and 0 from J; bases not matched to a gene: 6. The CDR3 has 14 amino acids. Germline V gene lookup returns CDR1 MDHEN and CDR2 SYDVKM.

This clonotype was counted only a few times. The gene calls are TRBV12-3 or TRBV12-4 and TRBJ1-4; TRBD1 matches at 9 bases. The CDR3 loop spans 20 amino acids. The V gene end was trimmed by 8 bases and the J gene end by 2 bases; junction bases not matched to a gene: 21. The CDR3 region has the DNA TGTGCCAGCCGAGCGAAGTGGGGACAGGGTCTGAGTACTACTAATGAAAAACTGTTTTTT. Protein sequence: CASRAKWGQGLSTTNEKLFF.

The CDR3 bases are TGTGCCAGCAGATTGGACAGTTCAGCTAATGAAAAACTGTTTTTT. Translating gives CASRLDSSANEKLFF. V is TRBV7-2 and J is TRBJ1-4, with D tentatively TRBD1 (6 bases). CDR3 length: 15 residues. Trimming removed 6 bases from V and 3 bases from J, with 14 bases in between. Per germline, CDR1 SGHTA and CDR2 FQGNSA. The full variable domain, rest sourced from reference TRBV7-2 and TRBJ1-4, is GAGVSQSPSNKVTEKGKDVELRCDPISGHTALYWYRQSLGQGLEFLIYFQGNSAPDKSGLPSDRFSAERTGGSVSTLTIQRTQQEDSAVYLCASRLDSSANEKLFFGSGTQLSVL.

CDR3 nucleotide sequence: TGCGCCAGCAGCGACTTCAGGGACAATGAGCAGTTCTTC. This encodes CASSDFRDNEQFF. The rearrangement uses TRBV4-1 and TRBJ2-1; a weak D match, TRBD1 (5 bases). Trimming took 5 bases from V and 5 from J, leaving 10 bases between them. Looked up from germline, CDR1 is MGHRA and CDR2 is YSYEKL. This CDR3 has 13 amino acids.

Notes on this clonotype: An end of the junction differs from the germline gene, which may be a read error. This chain connects TRBV7-8 to TRBJ1-2; 7 positions match TRBD1. The CDR3 has 14 residues. Germline V gene sequence: CDR1 SGHVS, CDR2 FQNEAQ. The CDR3 DNA reads as TGTGCCAGCAGCTTTTCGACAGGGATTATAGGCTGCACCTTC. Residues: CASSFSTGIIGCTF.

Comments on this clonotype: The junction shows a germline mismatch at one end, possibly a read error. The chain is built from TRBV7-2 and TRBJ1-5; no definite D call. Germline V gene lookup returns CDR1 SGHTA and CDR2 FQGNSA. This CDR3 has 14 residues. CDR3 amino acids: CAGSNSRFNQPQHF. The CDR3 nucleotides read TGTGCCGGCAGCAATTCCAGGTTCAATCAGCCCCAGCATTTT.

The V gene is TRBV7-2, the J gene TRBJ1-2; no reliable D call. V lost 2 bases and J lost 7, with 14 bases in between. The CDR3 sequence is 14 residues long. CDR1 is SGHTA, CDR2 FQGNSA, per germline. CDR3 in amino acids: CASSLRRASAGYTF. CDR3 DNA: TGTGCCAGCAGCTTAAGACGGGCCAGCGCTGGCTACACCTTC.

The V and J genes are TRBV18 and TRBJ1-6; D remains unclear. Looked up from germline, CDR1 is KGHSH and CDR2 is LQKENI. The CDR3 covers 14 residues. Trimming removed 1 base from V and 3 bases from J, with 4 bases in between. CDR3 DNA: TGTGCCAGCTCACCACTTCGCTATAATTCACCCCTCCACTTT. As protein: CASSPLRYNSPLHF.

V and J are TRBV29-1 and TRBJ2-3; no clear D. Trimming removed 2 bases from V and 2 bases from J, with 5 bases in between. CDR3 length: 12 residues. Germline V gene lookup returns CDR1 SQVTM and CDR2 ANQGSEA. The DNA for the CDR3 is TGCAGCGTTGAACACGACACAGATACGCAGTATTTT. Its translation: CSVEHDTDTQYF.